This TCR beta chain is from a study of control samples from healthy donors and cancer patients. TCRdb keeps only in-frame clones here, not all; method: immunoSEQ multiplex PCR. There are hundreds of thousands of clones in the sample; 80% to 95% occur only once, and roughly 6.4% lies in the top ten. The sequence was obtained from a man aged 40-55 years with head and neck cancer. Sequenced input: PBMCs.

Written as DNA, the CDR3 is TGTGCCAGCAGTCTAGGACGCCGTCCCGGGGAGCTGTTTTTT. Translating it yields CASSLGRRPGELFF. The chain links TRBV27 to TRBJ2-2; unclear D gene. This CDR3 contains 14 residues. From germline, CDR1 is MNHEY and CDR2 SMNVEV (reference sequence). V was pared by 5 bases and J by 6 bases, with 13 bases between.